The text below deals with one T cell receptor (beta chain). The entry originates in a study of blood T cell repertoires in COVID-19. Only in-frame clones appear in the TCRdb table, and some are missing; sequencing was by immunoSEQ multiplex PCR. The table includes more than 300,000 clones, around 87% detected once. J gave up 7 bases and V 2 bases, and 7 bases lay outside the gene matches. There are 16 residues in the CDR3. CDR1 SGHAT and CDR2 FQNNGV come from the germline V gene. The chain is built from TRBV11-2 and TRBJ1-6; 8 bases fit TRBD1. This TCR came from a woman in her 30s with COVID-19, enrolled during active disease. The sequencing sample was made of peripheral blood. CDR3 coding DNA: TGTGCCAGCAGCTTACGTCCGGGGACAGGCAATTCACCCCTCCACTTT. Translation: CASSLRPGTGNSPLHF.